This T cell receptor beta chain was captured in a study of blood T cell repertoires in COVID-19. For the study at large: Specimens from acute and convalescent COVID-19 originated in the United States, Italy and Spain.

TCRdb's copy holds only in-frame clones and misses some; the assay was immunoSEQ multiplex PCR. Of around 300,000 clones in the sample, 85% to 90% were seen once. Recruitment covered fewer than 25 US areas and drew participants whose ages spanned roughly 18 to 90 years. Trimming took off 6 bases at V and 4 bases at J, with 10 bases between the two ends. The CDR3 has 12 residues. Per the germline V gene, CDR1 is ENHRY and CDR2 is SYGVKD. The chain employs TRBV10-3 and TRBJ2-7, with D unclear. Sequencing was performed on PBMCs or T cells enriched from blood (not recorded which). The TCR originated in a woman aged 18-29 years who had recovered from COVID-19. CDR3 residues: CAISYYGYEQYF. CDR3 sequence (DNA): TGTGCCATCAGCTACTACGGTTACGAGCAGTACTTC.